These 32 T cell receptor beta chains originate from one sample sequenced in a study of identical twins. TCRdb analysed the 5' RACE reads with MiXCR anew, one entry per CDR3 protein. Of roughly 240,000 distinct CDR3 sequences in the sample, 7% are singletons; the top ten hold roughly 3.4%. These data are also associated with another study on yellow fever vaccine responses in identical twins.

Sample: memory (CD45RO+) T cells sorted from blood. The receptor set was obtained from a young woman in good health.

The chain employs TRBV7-2 and TRBJ2-4, with D unclear. The ends were cut back, 3 bases at V and 6 bases at J, with 12 bases in the middle. The CDR3 spans 14 residues. Looked up from germline, CDR1 is SGHTA and CDR2 is FQGNSA. DNA for the CDR3: TGTGCCAGCAGCTTCGTTATAGATCTAAACATTCAGTACTTC. Its protein product is CASSFVIDLNIQYF. Supplemented by reference TRBV7-2 and TRBJ2-4, the full variable domain reads GAGVSQSPSNKVTEKGKDVELRCDPISGHTALYWYRQSLGQGLEFLIYFQGNSAPDKSGLPSDRFSAERTGGSVSTLTIQRTQQEDSAVYLCASSFVIDLNIQYFGAGTRLSVL.

This clonotype has more than one count but fewer than ten. The chain carries TRBV3-1 and TRBJ1-2; D may be TRBD1 (6 bases). There are 13 residues in the CDR3. Germline V gene sequence: CDR1 LGHDT, CDR2 YNNKEL (reference sequence). The V gene lost 6 bases and the J gene lost 8 bases, with 16 bases spanning the gap. CDR3 coding DNA: TGTGCCAGCAGAACCTCGGGGGCGGAAGGCTACACCTTC. It translates to CASRTSGAEGYTF.

In its sample, this clonotype was seen many times. CDR3 DNA: TGTGCCAGCAGTGATACGGGACTCCACTACAATGAGCAGTTCTTC. It codes for CASSDTGLHYNEQFF. The V call is TRBV2, the J call TRBJ2-1; tentatively, D is TRBD2 (6 bases). V was pared by 3 bases and J by 3 bases, with 12 bases between. The CDR3 is made up of 15 amino acids. Germline lookup yields CDR1 SNHLY and CDR2 FYNNEI.

The genes are TRBV20-1 and TRBJ2-2; D unclear. Trimming removed 5 bases from V and 0 bases from J, with 10 bases in between. The CDR3 is made up of 14 amino acids. The germline gives CDR1 DFQATT, CDR2 SNEGSKA (reference sequence). The CDR3, as DNA: TGCAGTGCTTCCGGACGGTCGAACACCGGGGAGCTGTTTTTT. It encodes CSASGRSNTGELFF.

The sample holds a few counts of this clonotype. In DNA form, the CDR3 reads TGTGCCAGCAGTAGTCGAACGGGACCCCCTGGAGAGCAGTACTTC. This codes for CASSSRTGPPGEQYF. The rearrangement uses TRBV28 and TRBJ2-7, with D possibly called TRBD1 or TRBD2 (5 bases each). V was pared by 5 bases and J by 7 bases, with 21 bases between. This CDR3 is 15 amino acids long. CDR1 is MDHEN, CDR2 SYDVKM, per germline.

The rearrangement links TRBV5-6 to TRBJ1-2; weak D call: TRBD1 (5 bases). This CDR3 comprises 13 residues. In germline, CDR1 is SGHDT, CDR2 YYEEEE. V was cut by 3 bases and J by 6 bases, with 12 bases left in between. The CDR3 DNA reads as TGTGCCAGCAGCTCCCCGACGGGGGATGGCTACACCTTC. Its protein product is CASSSPTGDGYTF.

This clonotype was seen many times. The J gene is TRBJ2-1, the V gene TRBV7-9, with D possibly TRBD2 on 6 matching bases. The V end was cut by 3 bases, the J end by 4 bases, with 16 bases between. There are 16 residues in the CDR3. Germline lookup yields CDR1 SEHNR and CDR2 FQNEAQ (reference sequence). CDR3 sequence (DNA): TGTGCCAGCAGCTTCATCGGGAGCCCTTTTTACAATGAGCAGTTCTTC. It codes for CASSFIGSPFYNEQFF.

The rearrangement joins TRBV12-3 or TRBV12-4 to TRBJ2-5, with 8 nucleotides matching TRBD1. The junction had 5 bases not matched to a gene; V was cut back by 3 bases and J by 5 bases. This CDR3 contains 14 residues. This CDR3 reads CASSFRTGWETQYF. The CDR3 DNA sequence: TGTGCCAGCAGTTTCCGGACAGGGTGGGAGACCCAGTACTTC.

This chain joins TRBV12-3 or TRBV12-4 and TRBJ2-7, with no clear D. The CDR3 sequence is 13 residues long. Between the trimmed V and J ends, which lost 1 base and 3 bases, there was a span of 7 bases. The CDR3 region is CASSLDSLYEQYF. The CDR3 bases are TGTGCCAGCAGTTTAGACAGCCTCTACGAGCAGTACTTC.

The table lists this clonotype with a few counts. The chain uses TRBV28 and TRBJ2-7; 7 nucleotides line up with TRBD2. The CDR3 consists of 13 residues. The V gene's germline CDR1 is MDHEN and CDR2 SYDVKM. Losses at the gene ends were 6 bases for V and 4 bases for J; bases not matched to a gene: 6. CDR3 region: CASRREIFYEQYF. The CDR3 nucleotides are TGTGCCAGCAGGCGGGAGATCTTTTACGAGCAGTACTTC.

This clonotype was seen repeatedly, ten times or more. V gene TRBV5-1 combines with J gene TRBJ2-1; possible D gene TRBD2, 7 bases. Trimming cost V 0 bases and J 4 bases, with 11 bases left between them. The length of the CDR3 is 15 residues. Germline V CDR1 and CDR2: SGHRS, YFSETQ. CDR3 nucleotide sequence: TGCGCCAGCAGCTTGGCTGGGGGGGCATACAATGAGCAGTTCTTC. Its translation: CASSLAGGAYNEQFF.

This clonotype was seen many times. The chain combines TRBV12-3 or TRBV12-4 with TRBJ2-1, with D maybe TRBD2 (7 bases). Trimming took off 2 bases at V and 7 bases at J, with 18 bases between the two ends. This CDR3 is built from 16 residues. CDR3 protein: CASSLNWGGRGNEQFF. CDR3 DNA sequence: TGTGCCAGCAGTTTAAATTGGGGGGGCCGGGGGAATGAGCAGTTCTTC.

This clonotype was recorded a few times. The chain uses TRBV28 and TRBJ2-1, with 7 bases aligning to TRBD2. Trimming took 7 bases from V and 4 from J; bases not matched to a gene: 7. From germline, CDR1 is MDHEN and CDR2 SYDVKM. This CDR3 has 14 amino acids. The CDR3, as DNA: TGTGCCAGCATTGGCGGGAGACTATACAATGAGCAGTTCTTC. Translated, it gives CASIGGRLYNEQFF. The variable domain in full, with the rest retrieved from reference TRBV28 and TRBJ2-1, is DVKVTQSSRYLVKRTGEKVFLECVQDMDHENMFWYRQDPGLGLRLIYFSYDVKMKEKGDIPEGYSVSREKKERFSLILESASTNQTSMYLCASIGGRLYNEQFFGPGTRLTVL.

The gene calls are TRBV18 and TRBJ2-7; D is unresolved. The CDR3 extends over 14 amino acids. The germline V gene has CDR1 KGHSH and CDR2 LQKENI. The V and J ends lost 2 bases and 7 bases respectively, with 15 bases between them. In DNA form, the CDR3 reads TGTGCCAGCTCACCAGGAGACCCGCCCGGGGAGCAGTACGTC. This gives the protein CASSPGDPPGEQYV.

The rearrangement joins TRBV7-9 to TRBJ1-4; D is uncertain. Germline lookup yields CDR1 SEHNR and CDR2 FQNEAQ (reference sequence). The CDR3 is 15 residues long. V lost 5 bases and J 4 bases, leaving 14 bases between the germline ends. CDR3 loop: CASSKSQVVNEKLFF. The CDR3 DNA reads TGTGCCAGCAGCAAAAGCCAGGTTGTTAATGAAAAACTGTTTTTT. The full variable domain, in which reference TRBV7-9 and TRBJ1-4 provide the parts outside the CDR3, is DTGVSQNPRHKITKRGQNVTFRCDPISEHNRLYWYRQTLGQGPEFLTYFQNEAQLEKSRLLSDRFSAERPKGSFSTLEIQRTEQGDSAMYLCASSKSQVVNEKLFFGSGTQLSVL.

This sequence joins TRBV20-1 and TRBJ2-5; TRBD1 matches 7 bases. V gave up 2 bases and J gave up 4 bases; unmatched junction bases: 7. The CDR3 is made up of 14 amino acids. Germline V gene sequence: CDR1 DFQATT, CDR2 SNEGSKA (reference sequence). The chain's CDR3 is CSARNRGVPETQYF. CDR3 DNA sequence: TGCAGTGCTAGAAACAGGGGTGTCCCAGAGACCCAGTACTTC.

This clonotype appeared many times. The rearrangement joins TRBV29-1 to TRBJ1-4; a weak D match, TRBD1 (5 bases). CDR1 is SQVTM and CDR2 is ANQGSEA in the germline V gene. This CDR3 is 15 amino acids long. V was shortened by 2 bases and J by 0 bases, with 10 bases between the two germline ends. DNA of the CDR3: TGCAGCGTTGAACAGGGAGTTGCAACTAATGAAAAACTGTTTTTT. Protein: CSVEQGVATNEKLFF.

This clonotype was seen a few times. CDR3 region: CASSRGLGYAGELFF. The CDR3 coding sequence is TGTGCCAGCAGCCGCGGACTAGGATACGCCGGGGAGCTGTTTTTT. The V gene is TRBV7-9, the J gene TRBJ2-2; 7 bases agree with TRBD2. This CDR3 is built from 15 residues. The germline gives CDR1 SEHNR, CDR2 FQNEAQ (reference sequence). J lost 6 bases, V lost 5 bases, and 9 bases had no gene match.

The chain has TRBV2 and TRBJ1-1, with D possibly matching TRBD1 (5 bases). The germline gives CDR1 SNHLY, CDR2 FYNNEI. V lost 6 bases and J lost 5, with 22 bases in between. The length of the CDR3 is 16 residues. The CDR3 reads CASRSVDTPTSTEAFF. For the CDR3, the DNA is TGTGCCAGCAGAAGCGTGGACACCCCAACGAGTACTGAAGCTTTCTTT.

J is TRBJ1-5 and V is TRBV18; 7 bases map to TRBD1. This CDR3 has 16 amino acids. CDR1 and CDR2 from the germline V gene are KGHSH and LQKENI. The J segment lost 2 bases and the V segment lost 8 bases, leaving 12 bases of the junction unmatched. CDR3 sequence: CASAGAGGGGNQPQHF. CDR3 sequence (DNA): TGTGCCAGCGCAGGAGCAGGGGGTGGTGGCAATCAGCCCCAGCATTTT.

The chain combines TRBV12-3 or TRBV12-4 with TRBJ1-5, with D unclear. V lost 1 base and J lost 6, with 4 bases in between. There are 12 residues in the CDR3. Here the CDR3 reads CASSLVFQPQHF. CDR3 nucleotides: TGTGCCAGCAGTTTAGTTTTTCAGCCCCAGCATTTT.

This clonotype occurred many times. The V and J genes are TRBV10-3 and TRBJ1-1; TRBD1 is a possible D gene (5 bases). The CDR3 has 16 amino acids. Trimming took 0 bases from V and 0 from J, leaving 11 bases between them. The germline V gene has CDR1 ENHRY and CDR2 SYGVKD. The CDR3 coding sequence is TGTGCCATCAGTGAGTCGTCTGGGGCTTTGAACACTGAAGCTTTCTTT. The encoded protein is CAISESSGALNTEAFF.

This chain's CDR3 is CASSFIAGGGPANVNEQFF. The CDR3 DNA reads TGTGCCAGCAGTTTTATCGCAGGGGGGGGCCCGGCGAACGTTAATGAGCAGTTCTTC. The rearrangement joins TRBV12-3 or TRBV12-4 to TRBJ2-1, with D tentatively TRBD1 or TRBD2 (7 bases each). The CDR3 covers 19 residues. The V and J ends lost 3 bases and 7 bases respectively, with 28 bases between them.

This clonotype showed up just a few times. This sequence joins TRBV11-2 and TRBJ2-2, with D tentatively TRBD1 (5 bases). Germline V lookup: CDR1 SGHAT, CDR2 FQNNGV. CDR3 length equals 15 residues. Between the trimmed V and J ends, which lost 1 base and 4 bases, there was a span of 10 bases. The CDR3 DNA reads as TGTGCCAGCAGCTTAGTGCAGGGTCCCACCGGGGAGCTGTTTTTT. It translates to CASSLVQGPTGELFF.

Note on this clonotype: Since a much larger clone is just one base distant, this may be a read error. The chain has TRBV6-6 and TRBJ1-2, with a tentative D call TRBD1 (5 bases). The germline V gene has CDR1 MNHNY and CDR2 SVGAGI (reference sequence). CDR3 length: 13 residues. With 8 bases removed from V and 0 bases from J, the gap between germline ends came to 10 bases. The CDR3 loop reads CASGAESNYGYTF. The CDR3 region has the DNA TGTGCCAGCGGGGCGGAATCTAACTATGGCTACACCTTC.

The chain combines TRBV9 with TRBJ1-2; maybe TRBD1 (5 bases). Trimming stripped 4 bases from V and 7 bases from J, with 14 bases between. The CDR3 is made up of 13 amino acids. Germline V gene sequence: CDR1 SGDLS, CDR2 YYNGEE. The CDR3 is CASSPGGLVGYTF. Written as DNA, the CDR3 is TGTGCCAGCAGCCCGGGGGGATTGGTTGGCTACACCTTC. Full variable domain (remainder filled in from reference TRBV9 and TRBJ1-2): DSGVTQTPKHLITATGQRVTLRCSPRSGDLSVYWYQQSLDQGLQFLIQYYNGEERAKGNILERFSAQQFPDLHSELNLSSLELGDSALYFCASSPGGLVGYTFGSGTRLTVV.

V is TRBV20-1 and J is TRBJ2-1; D gene ambiguous. The CDR3 sequence is 11 residues long. Germline CDR1 and CDR2: DFQATT and SNEGSKA (reference sequence). The V end lost 2 bases, the J end lost 10 bases, and 9 bases lay between the germline ends. For the CDR3, the DNA is TGCAGTGCTAGACAAAGGCACGAGCAGTTCTTC. Translation: CSARQRHEQFF.

This clonotype was recorded at least ten times. The chain joins TRBV29-1 to TRBJ2-5; tentative D call: TRBD1 (8 bases). The V gene lost 6 bases and the J gene lost 0 bases, with 23 bases spanning the gap. The CDR3 is 17 amino acids. CDR1 SQVTM and CDR2 ANQGSEA come from the germline V gene. The CDR3 sequence is CSVSLRGDRRYQETQYF. The CDR3, as DNA: TGCAGCGTGTCTTTACGGGGGGACAGGAGGTACCAAGAGACCCAGTACTTC.

CDR3 nucleotides: TGTGCCAGCAGCTCCGTGGACGGGAGATACGAGCAGTACTTC. It is translated as CASSSVDGRYEQYF. V and J are TRBV11-1 and TRBJ2-7; D is possibly TRBD2 (6 bases). The CDR3 spans 14 residues. V was trimmed by 4 bases and J by 4 bases, leaving 14 bases between them. CDR1 is SGHAT, CDR2 FQDESV, per germline (reference sequence).

This clonotype appeared many times. This rearrangement joins TRBV24-1 to TRBJ2-3; the match to TRBD2 covers 9 bases. Germline V CDR1 and CDR2: KGHDR, SFDVKD. This CDR3 contains 16 residues. J gave up 5 bases and V 4 bases, and 9 bases lay outside the gene matches. DNA for the CDR3: TGTGCCACCAGTGACCTCCAAGCGGGGGGACAAGATACGCAGTATTTT. This gives the protein CATSDLQAGGQDTQYF.

The chain is built from TRBV11-2 and TRBJ1-1, with unresolved D. V was shortened by 3 bases and J by 0 bases, with 8 bases between the two germline ends. The germline V gene encodes CDR1 SGHAT and CDR2 FQNNGV. This CDR3 comprises 14 residues. CDR3 sequence: CASSFLWVNTEAFF. The CDR3 DNA follows: TGTGCCAGCAGCTTCTTATGGGTGAACACTGAAGCTTTCTTT.

This clonotype was seen at least ten times. V gene TRBV4-2 combines with J gene TRBJ1-4; D might be TRBD1 (6 bases). The CDR3 is 19 amino acids. Looked up from germline, CDR1 is LGHNA and CDR2 is YNFKEQ. Trimming stripped 0 bases from V and 0 bases from J, with 17 bases between. The CDR3 nucleotides are TGTGCCAGCAGCCAAGACGGGGGCAAAACCTTTGCAACTAATGAAAAACTGTTTTTT. Its protein is CASSQDGGKTFATNEKLFF.